One T cell receptor (beta chain) is described in this entry. What it recognizes is unknown. These data are taken from a study of tumor-infiltrating lymphocytes in primary liver carcinoma. Across the whole study: Patients had primary liver carcinoma treated by surgical resection. Samples returned roughly 3.5 to 7.5 million productive TCRbeta reads, a yield that was similar across tissue types. The study's findings and limits: Each sample was bulk and unsorted; consequently, CD4+ and CD8+ repertoires were not compared.

Starting from 450 to 500 ng of total RNA, TCR beta cDNA was produced with a primer in the constant region. Slightly modified ARM-PCR with three nested multiplex PCR rounds yielded TCR beta libraries. TCRdb ran MiXCR on the multiplex PCR reads and lists one entry per CDR3 protein. Here the sample spans approximately 320,000 distinct CDR3 sequences, roughly three fifths being singletons. The authors took blood RNA from unsorted whole blood and also extracted germline DNA. The sample comprised peripheral blood. The TCR sequence derives from a woman aged 25-40 years with primary liver carcinoma and hepatitis B virus infection.

CDR3 residues: CASRGGLAFVHTEAFF. The CDR3 region has the DNA TGTGCCTCCCGGGGGGGCCTCGCTTTTGTCCACACTGAAGCTTTCTTT. The chain carries TRBV6-5 and TRBJ1-1; possibly TRBD1 for D (6 bases). Germline-derived CDR1 and CDR2 are MNHEY and SVGAGI. The CDR3 length is 16 residues. V lost 11 bases to trimming and J lost 3 bases, with 25 bases between them.